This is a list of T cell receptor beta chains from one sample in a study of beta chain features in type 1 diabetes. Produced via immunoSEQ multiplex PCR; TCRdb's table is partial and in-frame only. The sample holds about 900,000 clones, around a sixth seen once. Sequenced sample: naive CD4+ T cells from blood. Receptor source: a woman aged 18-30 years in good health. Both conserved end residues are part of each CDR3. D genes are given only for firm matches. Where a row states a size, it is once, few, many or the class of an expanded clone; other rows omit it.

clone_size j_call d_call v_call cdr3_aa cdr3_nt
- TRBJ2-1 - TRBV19 CASRTAAHWDEQFF TGTGCCAGTAGGACCGCAGCCCACTGGGATGAGCAGTTCTTC
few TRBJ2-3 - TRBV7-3 CASSLNPGVTDTQYF TGTGCCAGCAGCTTAAACCCCGGAGTCACAGATACGCAGTATTTT
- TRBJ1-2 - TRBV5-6 CASTRPDNYGYTF TGTGCCAGCACCCGCCCTGACAACTATGGCTACACCTTC
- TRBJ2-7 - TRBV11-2 CASSLVPSDAYEQYF TGTGCCAGCAGCTTAGTACCTAGCGACGCCTACGAGCAGTACTTC
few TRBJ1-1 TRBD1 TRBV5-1 CASSAGGMNTEAFF TGCGCCAGCAGCGCAGGGGGCATGAACACTGAAGCTTTCTTT
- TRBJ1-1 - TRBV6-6 CASSYSGLSAFF TGTGCCAGCAGTTACTCCGGGCTCTCTGCTTTCTTT
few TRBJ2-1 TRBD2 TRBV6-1 CASSVNRVPSGRLYNEQFF TGTGCCAGCAGTGTGAACAGGGTTCCCAGCGGGAGGCTCTACAATGAGCAGTTCTTC
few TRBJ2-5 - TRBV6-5 CASRDPGGPRETQYF TGTGCCAGCAGGGATCCTGGCGGACCGAGGGAGACCCAGTACTTC
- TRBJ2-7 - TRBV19 CASSMPGDGSYEQYF TGTGCCAGTAGTATGCCAGGGGATGGTTCCTACGAGCAGTACTTC
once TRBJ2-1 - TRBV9 CASSVDGTSGLAGRNNEQFF TGTGCCAGCAGCGTAGATGGGACAAGTGGGTTAGCGGGTAGAAACAATGAGCAGTTCTTC
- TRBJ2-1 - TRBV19 CASSIQRDNEQFF TGTGCCAGTAGTATCCAACGGGACAATGAGCAGTTCTTC
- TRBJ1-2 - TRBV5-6 CASSPGRSYGYTF TGTGCCAGCAGCCCCGGACGGAGCTATGGCTACACCTTC
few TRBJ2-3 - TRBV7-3 CASSHRERDTQYF TGTGCCAGCAGCCACAGGGAGCGGGATACGCAGTATTTT
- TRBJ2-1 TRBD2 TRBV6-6 CASSDDRFSGIGQFF TGTGCCAGCAGTGACGACAGGTTTAGCGGGATCGGGCAGTTCTTC
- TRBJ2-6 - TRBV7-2 CASSLGVNGANVLTF TGTGCCAGCAGCTTAGGGGTGAATGGTGCCAACGTCCTGACTTTC
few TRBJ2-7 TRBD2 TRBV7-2 CASSLVTGGAYEQYF TGTGCCAGCAGCTTAGTGACCGGGGGGGCCTACGAGCAGTACTTC
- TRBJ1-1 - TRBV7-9 CASSQPFSFEAFF TGTGCCAGCAGCCAGCCCTTCAGTTTCGAAGCTTTCTTT
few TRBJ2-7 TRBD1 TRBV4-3 CASSHRQGNYEQYF TGCGCCAGCAGCCACCGACAGGGGAACTACGAGCAGTACTTC
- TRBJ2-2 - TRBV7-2 CASSLVWGSTGELFF TGTGCCAGCAGCTTAGTTTGGGGGAGCACCGGGGAGCTGTTTTTT
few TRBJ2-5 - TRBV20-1 CSAGPQETQYF TGCAGTGCTGGGCCCCAAGAGACCCAGTACTTC
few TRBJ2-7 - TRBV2 CASSDWQGRGYEQYF TGTGCCAGCAGTGATTGGCAGGGAAGAGGCTACGAGCAGTACTTC
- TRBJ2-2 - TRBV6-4 CASKNTNTGELFF TGTGCCAGCAAGAACACGAACACCGGGGAGCTGTTTTTT
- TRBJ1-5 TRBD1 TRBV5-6 CASSLRTGVQPQHF TGTGCCAGCAGCTTACGGACAGGGGTGCAGCCCCAGCATTTT
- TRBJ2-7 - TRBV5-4 CASSPDSASYEQYF TGTGCCAGCAGCCCGGACAGTGCCTCCTACGAGCAGTACTTC
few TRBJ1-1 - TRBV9 CASSREQRNTEAFF TGTGCCAGCAGCAGAGAACAGAGAAACACTGAAGCTTTCTTT
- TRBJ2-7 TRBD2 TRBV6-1 CASKGTSTLLEQYF TGTGCCAGCAAGGGGACTAGCACCCTTCTTGAGCAGTACTTC
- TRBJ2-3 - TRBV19 CASSIEVGGPTDTQYF TGTGCCAGTAGTATTGAGGTGGGAGGACCCACAGATACGCAGTATTTT
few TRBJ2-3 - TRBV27 CASSQSDTQYF TGTGCCAGCAGTCAGTCAGATACGCAGTATTTT
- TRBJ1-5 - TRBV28 CASSSMSYSNQPQHF TGTGCCAGCAGTTCGATGAGTTATAGCAATCAGCCCCAGCATTTT
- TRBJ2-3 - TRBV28 CASSSLLTADTQYF TGTGCCAGCAGTTCTCTACTTACAGCGGATACGCAGTATTTT
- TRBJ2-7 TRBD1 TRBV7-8 CASSLVGTVLSYEQYF TGTGCCAGCAGCTTAGTGGGGACAGTGCTCTCCTACGAGCAGTACTTC
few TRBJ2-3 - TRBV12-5 CASGWGGTDTQYF TGTGCTAGTGGTTGGGGTGGCACAGATACGCAGTATTTT